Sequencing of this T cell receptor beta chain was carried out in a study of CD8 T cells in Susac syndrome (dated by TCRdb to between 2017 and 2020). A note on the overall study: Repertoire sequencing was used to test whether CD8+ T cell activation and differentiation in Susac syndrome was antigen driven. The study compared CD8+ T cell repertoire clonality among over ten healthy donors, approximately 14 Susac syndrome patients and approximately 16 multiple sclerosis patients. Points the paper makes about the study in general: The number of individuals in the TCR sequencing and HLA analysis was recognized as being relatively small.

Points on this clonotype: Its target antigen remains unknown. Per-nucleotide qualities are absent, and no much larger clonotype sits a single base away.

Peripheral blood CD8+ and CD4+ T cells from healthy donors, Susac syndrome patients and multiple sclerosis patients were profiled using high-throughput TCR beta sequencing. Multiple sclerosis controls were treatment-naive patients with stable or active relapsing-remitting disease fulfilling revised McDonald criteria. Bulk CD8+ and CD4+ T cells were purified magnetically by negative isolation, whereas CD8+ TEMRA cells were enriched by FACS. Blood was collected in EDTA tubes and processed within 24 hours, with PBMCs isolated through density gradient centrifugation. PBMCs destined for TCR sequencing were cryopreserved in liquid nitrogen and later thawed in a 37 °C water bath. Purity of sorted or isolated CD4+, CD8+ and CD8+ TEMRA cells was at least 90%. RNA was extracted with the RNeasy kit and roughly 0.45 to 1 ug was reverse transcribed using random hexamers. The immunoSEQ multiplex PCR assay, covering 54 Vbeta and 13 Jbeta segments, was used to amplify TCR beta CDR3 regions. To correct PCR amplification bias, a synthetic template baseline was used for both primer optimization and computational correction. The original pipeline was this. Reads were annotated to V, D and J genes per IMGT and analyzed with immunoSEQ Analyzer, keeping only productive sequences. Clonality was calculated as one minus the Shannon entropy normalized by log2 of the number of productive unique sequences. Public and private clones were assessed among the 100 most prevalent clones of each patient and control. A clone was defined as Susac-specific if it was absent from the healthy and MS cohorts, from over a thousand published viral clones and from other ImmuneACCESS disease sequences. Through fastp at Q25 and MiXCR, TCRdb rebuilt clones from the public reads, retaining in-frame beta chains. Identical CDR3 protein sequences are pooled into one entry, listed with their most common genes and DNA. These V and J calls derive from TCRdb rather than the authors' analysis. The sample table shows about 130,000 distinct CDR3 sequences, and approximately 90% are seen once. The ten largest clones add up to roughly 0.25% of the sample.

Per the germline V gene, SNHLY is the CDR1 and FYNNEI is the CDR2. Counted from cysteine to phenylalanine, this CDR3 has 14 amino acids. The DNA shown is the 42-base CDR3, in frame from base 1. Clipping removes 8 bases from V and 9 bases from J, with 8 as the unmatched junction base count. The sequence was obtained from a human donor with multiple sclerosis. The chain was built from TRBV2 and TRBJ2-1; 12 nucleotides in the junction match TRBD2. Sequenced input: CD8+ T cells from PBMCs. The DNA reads TGTGCCAGCTCAGGACTAGCGGGGACCACTGAGCAGTTCTTC. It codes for CASSGLAGTTEQFF.